Following are 26 T cell receptor beta chains from one sample sequenced in a study of tumor and adjacent non-tumor tissue in lung cancer (dated by TCRdb to the late 2010s). RNA was extracted from bulk unsorted tissue and checked for quality with a NanoDrop ND-1000 and an Agilent 2100. Library preparation used multiplex PCR. For sequencing, an Illumina HiSeq 2500 was employed. TCRbeta libraries were constructed through three rounds of nested PCR with primers (Table S4) according to protocols modified from ARM-PCR. TCRdb reprocessing: public reads trimmed at Q25 with fastp, clones called with MiXCR, in-frame beta chains kept. Identical CDR3 protein sequences are pooled into one entry, listed with their most common genes and DNA. This sample holds over 110,000 distinct CDR3 sequences; approximately 64% were observed only once. Of the sample, around a sixth is held by the ten largest clones. The sequencing input was lung tumor tissue. These TCRs come from a man between 60 and 75 years old with small cell lung cancer.

This clonotype was observed a handful of times. This sequence may be a read error, since a much larger clone differs from it by one base. This chain links TRBV12-3 or TRBV12-4 with TRBJ1-5; D is perhaps TRBD1 (5 bases). CDR3 length: 16 amino acids. In DNA, the CDR3 is TGTGCCAGCAGTTCGGAGGGACGGTCTGTGAATAAGCCCCGGCATTTT. Amino acids: CASSSEGRSVNKPRHF.

Remarks on this clonotype: An end of the junction does not agree with germline; a read error may underlie this. The chain is built from TRBV11-2 and TRBJ2-5; D could derive from TRBD1 or TRBD2 (5 bases each). The CDR3 sequence is 12 residues long. Germline V lookup: CDR1 SGHAT, CDR2 FQNNGV. The CDR3 sequence is CPSSVTGTQEYF. As DNA, the CDR3 is TGTCCCAGCAGTGTAACCGGGACCCAAGAATACTTT.

The sample holds a few counts of this clonotype. The J gene is TRBJ2-7, the V gene TRBV11-2, with D hard to call. The V gene's germline CDR1 is SGHAT and CDR2 FQNNGV. The CDR3 consists of 15 residues. CDR3 in amino acids: CVSSSSIGSSYEQYV. Here the CDR3 DNA reads TGTGTCAGCAGCTCATCCATAGGAAGCTCCTACGAGCAGTACGTC.

Turning to this clonotype: One junction end does not reproduce the germline sequence, and a read error may be involved. The J gene is TRBJ1-2, the V gene TRBV6-1, with a possible D match to TRBD1 (6 bases). The CDR3 loop spans 13 amino acids. The germline V gene encodes CDR1 MNHNS and CDR2 SASEGT. CDR3 nucleotide sequence: TGTGTCATCAGTGTTCCCGGAGACAGGATGGTACCCTTC. Translation gives CVISVPGDRMVPF.

This clonotype was found many times. This chain links TRBV12-3 or TRBV12-4 with TRBJ2-3; no definite D call. Trimming shortened V by 7 bases and J by 2 bases, and 10 bases separated the two germline ends. This CDR3 is 13 amino acids long. CDR3 protein: CASNPRYTDTQYF. The CDR3 DNA sequence: TGTGCCAGCAACCCACGGTACACAGATACGCAGTATTTT.

This clonotype was recorded a few times. A much larger clone is a single base away; this may be a read error. The V call is TRBV11-2, the J call TRBJ2-1; D might be TRBD1 or TRBD2, each matching 5 bases. This CDR3 region has 13 residues. CDR1 is SGHAT and CDR2 is FQNNGV in the germline V gene. The CDR3 nucleotides are TGTGCCAGCAGTCCGGGACGCCTCAATGTGCAGTTCTTC. Its protein is CASSPGRLNVQFF.

As regards this clonotype: Compared with germline, one end of the junction differs, possibly owing to a read error. The chain couples TRBV11-1 to TRBJ1-1; 9 positions match TRBD1. Per germline, CDR1 SGHAT and CDR2 FQDESV (reference sequence). CDR3 length: 17 residues. CDR3 residues: CASTRDPGQGKNTEALF. CDR3 coding DNA: TGTGCCAGCACCCGCGACCCGGGACAGGGAAAAAACACTGAAGCTTTATTT.

V is TRBV20-1 and J is TRBJ1-1; the D gene is possibly TRBD1 (6 bases). In germline, CDR1 is DFQATT, CDR2 SNEGSKA (reference sequence). The CDR3 spans 12 residues. The V end was cut by 7 bases, the J end by 0 bases, with 9 bases between. CDR3 sequence (DNA): TGCAGTGGTGGGGGCCTGAACACTGAAGCTTTCTTT. Translating gives CSGGGLNTEAFF.

V is TRBV29-1 and J is TRBJ2-3; D gene uncertain. The CDR3 is 14 amino acids. In germline, CDR1 is SQVTM, CDR2 ANQGSEA. With 7 bases removed from V and 2 bases from J, the gap between germline ends came to 16 bases. The CDR3 bases are TGCAGCGGTCGGGCAGACCCAAACACAGATACGCAGTATTTT. As protein: CSGRADPNTDTQYF.

Concerning this clonotype itself: An end of the junction differs from the germline gene, which may be a read error. The chain joins TRBV6-1 to TRBJ2-2; D possibly corresponds to TRBD2 (5 bases). Germline values: CDR1 MNHNS, CDR2 SASEGT. This CDR3 comprises 13 residues. CDR3 DNA: TGTGCCAGCAGTGAAGTGATTATCGGGAAGCTGTTTTTT. This encodes CASSEVIIGKLFF.

The rearrangement links TRBV6-1 to TRBJ1-3, with D hard to call. The V and J ends lost 4 bases and 7 bases respectively, with 11 bases between them. Germline lookup yields CDR1 MNHNS and CDR2 SASEGT. The length of the CDR3 is 13 residues. In DNA form, the CDR3 reads TGTGCCAGCAGTGCCCGGGAAGCGAACACCATATATTTT. This gives the protein CASSAREANTIYF.

The chain employs TRBV4-1 and TRBJ1-6; 7 positions match TRBD1. The CDR3 covers 17 residues. CDR1 and CDR2 from the germline V gene are MGHRA and YSYEKL. J was trimmed by 9 bases and V by 0 bases; bases with no gene match: 11. The CDR3 DNA follows: TGCGCCAGCAGCCAAGACGCTGGGACAGCCATAGGTTCACCCCTCCACTTT. Its protein product is CASSQDAGTAIGSPLHF.

This clonotype counts as medium-sized. The chain joins TRBV28 to TRBJ2-5; D may be TRBD1 (5 bases). This CDR3 spans 14 amino acids. V lost 7 bases, J lost 2 bases, and 14 bases lay in between. Per the germline V gene, CDR1 is MDHEN and CDR2 is SYDVKM. The CDR3 sequence: CASTPWGGQETQYF. The DNA of the CDR3 is TGTGCCAGCACACCATGGGGCGGACAAGAGACCCAGTACTTC.

The chain recombines TRBV6-5 with TRBJ2-2; possibly TRBD1 for D (7 bases). V shed 8 bases and J shed 7 bases, with 17 bases lying between them. Per germline, CDR1 MNHEY and CDR2 SVGAGI. The CDR3 has 14 amino acids. CDR3 protein: CASGGTDDSGELFF. CDR3 in DNA: TGTGCCAGCGGCGGGACAGATGATAGCGGGGAGCTGTTTTTT.

The J gene is TRBJ1-1, the V gene TRBV6-1; D not resolved. The CDR3 loop spans 14 amino acids. Between the trimmed V and J ends, which lost 5 bases and 2 bases, there was a span of 12 bases. CDR1 and CDR2 from the germline V gene are MNHNS and SASEGT. The CDR3 sequence: CASSRRALNTEAFF. In nucleotides, the CDR3 is TGTGCCAGCAGTCGAAGGGCTCTCAACACTGAAGCTTTCTTT.

This clonotype was counted a few times. The rearrangement links TRBV12-3 or TRBV12-4 to TRBJ2-2; no reliable D call. This CDR3 has 15 residues. V lost 6 bases and J 1 base, leaving 12 bases between the germline ends. In DNA, the CDR3 is TGTGCCAGCAGCACCCCCGACGGGAACACCGGGGAGCTGTTTTTT. It specifies CASSTPDGNTGELFF.

The chain carries TRBV10-2 and TRBJ1-5, with D maybe TRBD1 (5 bases). This CDR3 region has 13 residues. Germline V gene data show CDR1 as WSHSY and CDR2 as SAAADI. V was pared by 7 bases and J by 8 bases, with 15 bases between. Here the CDR3 reads CASIYQGNKPQHF. The CDR3 DNA is TGCGCCAGCATTTACCAGGGTAACAAGCCCCAGCATTTT.

This clonotype was found once. As the CDR3 is not closed by the conserved phenylalanine or tryptophan, this likely results from a read error. The limits of the CDR3 on the DNA are not certain, so only TCRdb's listed CDR3 is given. This CDR3 reads CASSQHRDRVSTRTKSPLQY. The chain combines TRBV11-3 with TRBJ1-6; the table's D call of TRBD1 was not tested on the DNA. The germline V gene encodes CDR1 SGHNT and CDR2 YENEEA. From its first to its last residue, the CDR3 has 20 amino acids.

Turning to this clonotype: A read error may explain this, as a much larger clone is one base away. The chain links TRBV20-1 to TRBJ2-3; maybe TRBD2 (5 bases). Germline V gene data show CDR1 as DFQATT and CDR2 as SNEGSKA (reference sequence). The CDR3 is made up of 14 amino acids. V shed 1 base and J shed 2 bases, with 10 bases lying between them. CDR3: CSARGRPHTDTQYF. CDR3 bases: TGCAGTGCTAGAGGGAGGCCACACACAGATACGCAGTATTTT.

This chain links TRBV20-1 with TRBJ2-1; the match to TRBD2 covers 8 bases. V trimming: 6 bases; J trimming: 16 bases; junction bases outside the gene matches: 20. This CDR3 region has 14 residues. Germline V gives CDR1 DFQATT, CDR2 SNEGSKA (reference sequence). In DNA form, the CDR3 reads TGCAGTGCAGGGACTAGAGCTTCAGTCAATGAACACTTCTTC. It encodes CSAGTRASVNEHFF.

As for this clonotype: A read error is possible here, since a much larger clone lies one base away. This rearrangement joins TRBV20-1 to TRBJ2-5; TRBD2 might be the D (5 bases). Germline V gene data show CDR1 as DFQATT and CDR2 as SNEGSKA (reference sequence). This CDR3 is 16 amino acids long. The ends were cut back, 0 bases at V and 7 bases at J, with 21 bases in the middle. The CDR3 region has the DNA TGCAGTGCTAGAGATAATGCAGCAGTGGAGGCAGGGACCCAGTACTTC. Translated, it gives CSARDNAAVEAGTQYF.

This clonotype has a count of ten or more. The chain employs TRBV4-2 and TRBJ2-3; unclear D gene. CDR1 LGHNA and CDR2 YNFKEQ come from the germline V gene. The CDR3 runs to 16 residues. Trimming left V 4 bases short and J 0 bases short, with 14 bases between. This chain's CDR3 is CASSPPGRTSTDTQYF. The CDR3 coding sequence is TGTGCCAGCAGCCCACCAGGACGCACTAGCACAGATACGCAGTATTTT.

Regarding this clonotype: Since a much larger clone is just one base distant, this may be a read error. The chain links TRBV6-1 to TRBJ2-2, with no clear D. Germline CDR1 and CDR2: MNHNS and SASEGT. This CDR3 spans 13 amino acids. CDR3 sequence reads: CVSRTRNTGELFF. The CDR3 bases are TGTGTCAGCAGGACGAGGAACACCGGGGAGCTGTTTTTT.

Comment on this clonotype: It may be a read error: a sequence one base away is much more abundant. The chain joins TRBV20-1 to TRBJ2-5; TRBD2 matches at 7 bases. Trimming cost V 4 bases and J 4 bases; bases outside gene matches: 9. The CDR3 covers 14 residues. Germline V gene sequence: CDR1 DFQATT, CDR2 SNEGSKA (reference sequence). In DNA form, the CDR3 reads TGCAGTGCTAAGTCCCCGTCGGGAGGAGAGACCCAGTACTTC. It is translated as CSAKSPSGGETQYF.

Details on this clonotype: At one of its ends the junction is not consistent with the germline gene, which may arise from a read error. The J gene is TRBJ1-1, the V gene TRBV11-3, with TRBD1 as a possible D gene (6 bases). The germline V gene encodes CDR1 SGHNT and CDR2 YENEEA. CDR3 size: 13 residues. CDR3 in amino acids: CASNLEGGTEASF. CDR3 DNA: TGTGCCAGCAACTTAGAAGGGGGGACTGAAGCTTCCTTT.

The CDR3 DNA follows: TGTGCCAGCAGCACTACTAGGGTCCTGTCAGATACGCAGTATTTT. Amino acid sequence: CASSTTRVLSDTQYF. The chain employs TRBV7-2 and TRBJ2-3; a possible D gene is TRBD2 (5 bases). The CDR3 has 15 amino acids. CDR1 and CDR2 (germline): SGHTA, FQGNSA. V dropped 5 bases and J dropped 4 bases, with 16 bases sitting between them.